This note documents a single T cell receptor (beta chain) sequence. Then a second PCR, running about 6 to 12 cycles, was carried out with a sample-barcoded 5' primer and a J-beta primer mix. TCRdb re-derived calls from the 5' RACE reads in MiXCR, one entry per CDR3 protein. The sample records 950,000 to 1,200,000 distinct CDR3 sequences, under 40% being singletons. These data belong to a study of blood T cells in healthy people across ages. The CDR3 totals 14 residues. CDR1 is GTSNPN, CDR2 SVGIG, per germline (reference sequence). The V end was cut by 0 bases, the J end by 4 bases, with 10 bases between.

V and J are TRBV30 and TRBJ1-5; D remains unclear. This TCR derives from a man in his late teens or twenties in good health. The specimen sequenced was blood. CDR3 sequence: CAWSVNLSNQPQHF. CDR3 DNA sequence: TGTGCCTGGAGTGTAAACCTTAGTAATCAGCCCCAGCATTTT.